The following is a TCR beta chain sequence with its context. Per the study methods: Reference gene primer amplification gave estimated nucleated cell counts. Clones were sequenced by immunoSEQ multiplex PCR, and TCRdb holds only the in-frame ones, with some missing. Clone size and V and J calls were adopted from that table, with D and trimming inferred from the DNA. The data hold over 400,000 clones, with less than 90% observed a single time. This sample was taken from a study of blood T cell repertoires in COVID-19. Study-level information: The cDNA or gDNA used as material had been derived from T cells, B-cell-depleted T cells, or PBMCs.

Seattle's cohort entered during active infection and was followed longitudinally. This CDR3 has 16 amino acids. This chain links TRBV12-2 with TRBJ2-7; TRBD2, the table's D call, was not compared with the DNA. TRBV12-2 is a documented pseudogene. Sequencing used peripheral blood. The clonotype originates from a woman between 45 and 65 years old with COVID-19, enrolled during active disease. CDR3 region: CASRLRLAGFPYEQYF. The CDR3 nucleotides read TGTGCAAGTCGCTTAAGACTAGCGGGGTTCCCCTACGAGCAGTACTTC.